A selection of T cell receptor beta chains follows, all from one sample in a study of CD8 T cells in Susac syndrome. TCRdb reanalysed the immunoSEQ multiplex PCR reads using MiXCR and keeps one entry per CDR3 protein. The sample has 250,000 to 300,000 distinct CDR3 sequences; approximately 85% are singletons. Sample: CD8+ T cells from PBMCs. The source is a human donor with multiple sclerosis. Each CDR3 is given with its conserved first and last residue. D genes are given only for firm matches. Clone size appears in some rows only: once, few, many, or a class for an expanded clone.

V gene: TRBV27
J gene: TRBJ2-7
D gene: -
clone size: -
CDR3 protein: CASSTRTDNVYEQYF
CDR3 DNA: TGTGCCAGCAGTACCCGGACGGACAACGTCTACGAGCAGTACTTC

V gene: TRBV5-4
J gene: TRBJ1-1
D gene: -
clone size: few
CDR3 protein: CASSLVQQNTEAFF
CDR3 DNA: TGTGCCAGCAGCTTGGTGCAGCAGAACACTGAAGCTTTCTTT

V gene: TRBV5-6
J gene: TRBJ2-7
D gene: TRBD2
clone size: -
CDR3 protein: CASSLMLAVYEQYF
CDR3 DNA: TGTGCCAGCAGCTTAATGCTAGCGGTCTACGAGCAGTACTTC

V gene: TRBV20-1
J gene: TRBJ2-1
D gene: TRBD2
clone size: -
CDR3 protein: CSARDFPTSGKIYNEQFF
CDR3 DNA: TGCAGTGCTAGAGATTTCCCGACTAGCGGGAAGATCTACAATGAGCAGTTCTTC

V gene: TRBV20-1
J gene: TRBJ2-1
D gene: TRBD2
clone size: -
CDR3 protein: CSARLTSGTFLVSSYNEQFF
CDR3 DNA: TGCAGTGCTAGATTAACTAGCGGGACATTCTTGGTGAGCTCCTACAATGAGCAGTTCTTC

V gene: TRBV6-5
J gene: TRBJ2-1
D gene: TRBD2
clone size: -
CDR3 protein: CASRPGLAGDEQFF
CDR3 DNA: TGTGCCAGCAGGCCGGGACTAGCGGGAGATGAGCAGTTCTTC

V gene: TRBV28
J gene: TRBJ2-2
D gene: TRBD2
clone size: -
CDR3 protein: CASSPSGTRAGELFF
CDR3 DNA: TGTGCCAGCAGTCCCTCCGGGACTAGGGCCGGGGAGCTGTTTTTT

V gene: TRBV9
J gene: TRBJ2-1
D gene: -
clone size: -
CDR3 protein: CASSVADYNEQFF
CDR3 DNA: TGTGCCAGCAGCGTAGCGGATTACAATGAGCAGTTCTTC

V gene: TRBV14
J gene: TRBJ1-2
D gene: -
clone size: -
CDR3 protein: CASSQVQLYGYTF
CDR3 DNA: TGTGCCAGCAGCCAAGTCCAACTCTATGGCTACACCTTC

V gene: TRBV7-6
J gene: TRBJ1-2
D gene: -
clone size: once
CDR3 protein: CASSPSAGNAYGYTF
CDR3 DNA: TGTGCCAGCAGCCCATCGGCTGGGAACGCCTATGGCTACACCTTC

V gene: TRBV27
J gene: TRBJ2-1
D gene: -
clone size: few
CDR3 protein: CASSLYPYNEQFF
CDR3 DNA: TGTGCCAGCAGTTTATATCCCTACAATGAGCAGTTCTTC

V gene: TRBV12-3/TRBV12-4
J gene: TRBJ2-1
D gene: -
clone size: -
CDR3 protein: CASSLRPGFDYNEQFF
CDR3 DNA: TGTGCCAGCAGTTTACGTCCGGGTTTCGACTACAATGAGCAGTTCTTC

V gene: TRBV30
J gene: TRBJ2-1
D gene: -
clone size: -
CDR3 protein: CAWRVRGLEINEQFF
CDR3 DNA: TGTGCCTGGAGAGTTCGGGGACTCGAGATCAATGAGCAGTTCTTC

V gene: TRBV5-8
J gene: TRBJ2-7
D gene: TRBD1
clone size: -
CDR3 protein: CASRYRGAYEQYF
CDR3 DNA: TGTGCCAGCAGATACAGGGGAGCCTACGAGCAGTACTTC

V gene: TRBV19
J gene: TRBJ2-1
D gene: -
clone size: -
CDR3 protein: CASTLLGTNNEQFF
CDR3 DNA: TGTGCCAGTACCCTTTTAGGAACTAACAATGAGCAGTTCTTC

V gene: TRBV6-2/TRBV6-3
J gene: TRBJ2-7
D gene: -
clone size: -
CDR3 protein: CATSIGAVGEYF
CDR3 DNA: TGTGCCACCTCAATTGGGGCCGTGGGAGAGTACTTC

V gene: TRBV5-4
J gene: TRBJ1-1
D gene: -
clone size: few
CDR3 protein: CASSMDYTEAFF
CDR3 DNA: TGTGCCAGCAGCATGGACTACACTGAAGCTTTCTTT

V gene: TRBV20-1
J gene: TRBJ2-3
D gene: -
clone size: -
CDR3 protein: CSARPGAGGQYF
CDR3 DNA: TGCAGTGCTAGACCGGGGGCAGGTGGGCAGTATTTT

V gene: TRBV4-3
J gene: TRBJ2-1
D gene: -
clone size: -
CDR3 protein: CASSPDPARSYNEQFF
CDR3 DNA: TGCGCCAGCAGCCCGGACCCAGCGAGGTCCTACAATGAGCAGTTCTTC

V gene: TRBV7-9
J gene: TRBJ2-2
D gene: -
clone size: -
CDR3 protein: CASSWGFGQGLAGELFF
CDR3 DNA: TGTGCCAGCAGTTGGGGCTTTGGACAGGGACTAGCAGGGGAGCTGTTTTTT

V gene: TRBV28
J gene: TRBJ2-3
D gene: TRBD1
clone size: -
CDR3 protein: CASTSGTASTDTQYF
CDR3 DNA: TGTGCCAGCACTAGTGGGACAGCTAGCACAGATACGCAGTATTTT

V gene: TRBV27
J gene: TRBJ1-2
D gene: -
clone size: once
CDR3 protein: CASSSINYGYTF
CDR3 DNA: TGTGCCAGCAGTTCTATTAACTATGGCTACACCTTC

V gene: TRBV20-1
J gene: TRBJ2-7
D gene: TRBD1
clone size: -
CDR3 protein: CSATRDSVRPYEQYF
CDR3 DNA: TGCAGTGCTACCCGGGACAGCGTACGACCCTACGAGCAGTACTTC

V gene: TRBV7-9
J gene: TRBJ2-1
D gene: TRBD2
clone size: -
CDR3 protein: CASSYASGNYNEQFF
CDR3 DNA: TGTGCCAGCAGCTACGCTAGCGGTAACTACAATGAGCAGTTCTTC

V gene: TRBV13
J gene: TRBJ1-2
D gene: -
clone size: -
CDR3 protein: CASSFIHYYGYTF
CDR3 DNA: TGTGCCAGCAGCTTTATACATTATTATGGCTACACCTTC

V gene: TRBV4-3
J gene: TRBJ2-7
D gene: TRBD1
clone size: -
CDR3 protein: CASSLEEGQGYEQYF
CDR3 DNA: TGCGCCAGCAGCCTAGAGGAGGGACAGGGCTACGAGCAGTACTTC

V gene: TRBV30
J gene: TRBJ2-1
D gene: TRBD2
clone size: -
CDR3 protein: CAWNRWTGGYNEQFF
CDR3 DNA: TGTGCCTGGAATAGGTGGACGGGAGGCTACAATGAGCAGTTCTTC

V gene: TRBV28
J gene: TRBJ2-3
D gene: -
clone size: -
CDR3 protein: CATATDTQYF
CDR3 DNA: TGTGCCACGGCCACAGATACGCAGTATTTT

V gene: TRBV6-5
J gene: TRBJ2-7
D gene: TRBD2
clone size: -
CDR3 protein: CASSYSVREGAYEQYF
CDR3 DNA: TGTGCCAGCAGTTACTCGGTACGGGAGGGTGCCTACGAGCAGTACTTC

V gene: TRBV3-1
J gene: TRBJ1-1
D gene: TRBD1
clone size: few
CDR3 protein: CASSHATGTGVGGTEAFF
CDR3 DNA: TGTGCCAGCAGCCATGCTACCGGGACAGGGGTTGGGGGGACTGAAGCTTTCTTT

V gene: TRBV19
J gene: TRBJ2-1
D gene: -
clone size: once
CDR3 protein: CASSIVRGIASEQFF
CDR3 DNA: TGTGCCAGTAGTATAGTGAGGGGTATTGCGTCTGAGCAGTTCTTC

V gene: TRBV7-8
J gene: TRBJ1-1
D gene: -
clone size: -
CDR3 protein: CASSVTDGPNTEAFF
CDR3 DNA: TGTGCCAGCAGCGTAACGGACGGACCGAACACTGAAGCTTTCTTT

V gene: TRBV6-5
J gene: TRBJ2-7
D gene: -
clone size: few
CDR3 protein: CASSQGASYEQYF
CDR3 DNA: TGTGCCAGCAGTCAGGGCGCATCCTACGAGCAGTACTTC

V gene: TRBV28
J gene: TRBJ2-7
D gene: TRBD2
clone size: -
CDR3 protein: CASSKGLAGGYEQYF
CDR3 DNA: TGTGCCAGCAGCAAGGGACTAGCGGGAGGCTACGAGCAGTACTTC

V gene: TRBV25-1
J gene: TRBJ2-1
D gene: TRBD1
clone size: -
CDR3 protein: CASSGRTGPLPGDEQFF
CDR3 DNA: TGTGCCAGCAGTGGCCGGACAGGCCCTTTACCAGGGGATGAGCAGTTCTTC

V gene: TRBV7-2
J gene: TRBJ2-7
D gene: -
clone size: -
CDR3 protein: CASSPSDGFSYEQYF
CDR3 DNA: TGTGCCAGCAGCCCTTCGGACGGATTCTCCTACGAGCAGTACTTC

V gene: TRBV19
J gene: TRBJ1-5
D gene: -
clone size: -
CDR3 protein: CATAGDSNQPQHF
CDR3 DNA: TGTGCCACCGCTGGCGATAGCAATCAGCCCCAGCATTTT

V gene: TRBV6-5
J gene: TRBJ1-1
D gene: TRBD1
clone size: -
CDR3 protein: CASSYGSTGDTEAFF
CDR3 DNA: TGTGCCAGCAGTTACGGATCGACAGGGGACACTGAAGCTTTCTTT

V gene: TRBV5-4
J gene: TRBJ1-3
D gene: -
clone size: -
CDR3 protein: CASSLKYSGNTIYF
CDR3 DNA: TGTGCCAGCAGCTTAAAATACTCTGGAAACACCATATATTTT

V gene: TRBV20-1
J gene: TRBJ2-7
D gene: -
clone size: -
CDR3 protein: CSASQENSYEQYF
CDR3 DNA: TGCAGTGCTTCCCAGGAAAACTCCTACGAGCAGTACTTC

V gene: TRBV6-5
J gene: TRBJ1-1
D gene: -
clone size: -
CDR3 protein: CASSPTTLMNTEAFF
CDR3 DNA: TGTGCCAGCAGCCCAACCACATTGATGAACACTGAAGCTTTCTTT

V gene: TRBV4-3
J gene: TRBJ1-1
D gene: -
clone size: -
CDR3 protein: CASSQGGWLNTEAFF
CDR3 DNA: TGCGCCAGCAGCCAAGGCGGATGGTTGAACACTGAAGCTTTCTTT

V gene: TRBV28
J gene: TRBJ2-2
D gene: -
clone size: -
CDR3 protein: CASIGDNSFPTGELFF
CDR3 DNA: TGTGCCAGCATAGGGGACAATTCCTTTCCAACCGGGGAGCTGTTTTTT

V gene: TRBV27
J gene: TRBJ1-2
D gene: -
clone size: -
CDR3 protein: CASSSLLGGANYGYTF
CDR3 DNA: TGTGCCAGCAGTTCACTGTTGGGGGGGGCTAACTATGGCTACACCTTC

V gene: TRBV27
J gene: TRBJ2-7
D gene: -
clone size: -
CDR3 protein: CASSSPDSPSPYEQYF
CDR3 DNA: TGTGCCAGCAGTTCTCCCGACAGTCCCTCCCCCTACGAGCAGTACTTC